A single sample is the source of the 27 T cell receptor beta chains below, sequenced in a study of control samples from healthy donors and cancer patients. Clones were sequenced by immunoSEQ multiplex PCR, and TCRdb holds only the in-frame ones, with some missing. This table has about 120,000 clones, 70% to 90% appearing once. The sequencing sample was made of PBMCs. The source is a woman aged 60-70 years with lung cancer.

This chain joins TRBV6-5 and TRBJ2-7; 10 positions match TRBD2. The CDR3 has 15 amino acids. V trimming: 5 bases; J trimming: 1 base; junction bases outside the gene matches: 5. Germline assignment: CDR1 MNHEY and CDR2 SVGAGI. The CDR3 sequence: CASSLLAGTSYEQYF. CDR3 in DNA: TGTGCCAGCAGTCTACTAGCGGGGACTTCCTACGAGCAGTACTTC.

The chain links TRBV11-2 to TRBJ1-1; 9 nucleotides line up with TRBD1. The CDR3 runs 14 residues. Trimming cost V 3 bases and J 1 base; bases outside gene matches: 0. Looked up from germline, CDR1 is SGHAT and CDR2 is FQNNGV. CDR3 region: CASSLTGGNTEAFF. CDR3 in DNA: TGTGCCAGCAGCTTGACAGGGGGGAACACTGAAGCTTTCTTT. Filled out from reference TRBV11-2 and TRBJ1-1, the complete variable domain reads EAGVAQSPRYKIIEKRQSVAFWCNPISGHATLYWYQQILGQGPKLLIQFQNNGVVDDSQLPKDRFSAERLKGVDSTLKIQPAKLEDSAVYLCASSLTGGNTEAFFGQGTRLTVV.

The chain recombines TRBV6-2 or TRBV6-3 with TRBJ2-7; no clear D gene. V lost 5 bases, J lost 7 bases, and 18 bases lay in between. Germline CDR1 MNHEY, CDR2 SVGEGT. The CDR3 covers 14 residues. Here the CDR3 reads CASSLSPRLEEQYF. CDR3 coding DNA: TGTGCCAGCAGTCTATCCCCACGGTTGGAAGAGCAGTACTTC.

The chain is built from TRBV6-5 and TRBJ2-5, with D possibly being TRBD2 (6 bases). The CDR3 consists of 15 residues. V lost 7 bases and J lost 5, with 20 bases in between. Germline V CDR1 and CDR2: MNHEY, SVGAGI. CDR3 DNA sequence: TGTGCCAGCATAGGGACGGAGGGGCCACAGGAGACCCAGTACTTC. The encoded protein is CASIGTEGPQETQYF.

The rearrangement links TRBV12-5 to TRBJ1-1, with D tentatively TRBD1 (6 bases). The CDR3 totals 15 residues. Deletions cut 4 bases from V and 4 bases from J, with 16 bases between. Germline values: CDR1 LGHNT, CDR2 FRNRAP. The CDR3 loop reads CASGSARGRSTEAFF. CDR3 DNA: TGTGCTAGTGGTTCCGCAAGGGGGAGAAGCACTGAAGCTTTCTTT. The variable domain in full, completed from reference TRBV12-5 and TRBJ1-1, reads DARVTQTPRHKVTEMGQEVTMRCQPILGHNTVFWYRQTMMQGLELLAYFRNRAPLDDSGMPKDRFSAEMPDATLATLKIQPSEPRDSAVYFCASGSARGRSTEAFFGQGTRLTVV.

V and J are TRBV14 and TRBJ1-1, with D possibly TRBD1 on 6 matching bases. Germline V gene lookup returns CDR1 SGHDN and CDR2 FVKESK. V lost 2 bases and J 5 bases, leaving 27 bases between the germline ends. The CDR3 has 19 amino acids. The CDR3 bases are TGTGCCAGCAGCCAACTGAAGGGGTGGGGGCAAATCGGGCGGACTGAAGCTTTCTTT. Amino acids: CASSQLKGWGQIGRTEAFF.

V gene TRBV9 combines with J gene TRBJ2-5, with a possible D match to TRBD2 (6 bases). This CDR3 spans 16 amino acids. With 1 base removed from V and 2 bases from J, the gap between germline ends came to 15 bases. Germline V gene data show CDR1 as SGDLS and CDR2 as YYNGEE. CDR3 sequence: CASSVNAPTRQETQYF. CDR3 DNA: TGTGCCAGCAGCGTAAACGCCCCGACTAGACAAGAGACCCAGTACTTC.

This rearrangement joins TRBV5-1 to TRBJ2-7; 14 positions match TRBD2. Germline assignment: CDR1 SGHRS and CDR2 YFSETQ. CDR3 size: 15 residues. With V trimmed by 3 bases and J by 5 bases, 4 bases remained unmatched. The CDR3 nucleotides read TGCGCCAGCAGCTGGGGACTAGCGGGAGTGAACGAGCAGTACTTC. Protein product: CASSWGLAGVNEQYF.

The chain links TRBV7-2 to TRBJ1-1; the D is unclear. The germline CDR1 and CDR2 sequences are SGHTA and FQGNSA. V gave up 5 bases and J gave up 8 bases, with 18 bases separating them. The CDR3 extends over 14 amino acids. The CDR3 coding sequence is TGTGCCAGCAGCCCCGGGCCAGCCAACGTCGAAGCTTTCTTT. It codes for CASSPGPANVEAFF.

The chain couples TRBV4-1 to TRBJ1-4, with a tentative D call TRBD1 (6 bases). Between the trimmed V and J ends, which lost 1 base and 7 bases, there was a span of 28 bases. Germline CDR1 is MGHRA and CDR2 is YSYEKL. The CDR3 consists of 20 residues. The CDR3 nucleotides are TGCGCCAGCAGCCAAGTATTAATTGGAGTCGGGGGCGCTGAAGTTGAAAAACTGTTTTTT. It yields the protein CASSQVLIGVGGAEVEKLFF.

The chain recombines TRBV3-1 (or the pseudogene TRBV3-2) with TRBJ2-7; D may correspond to TRBD1 or TRBD2 (5 bases each). Germline loops: CDR1 LGHDT, CDR2 YNNKEL (reference sequence). The CDR3 has 15 amino acids. The germline V and J ends were trimmed by 4 bases and 0 bases, with 13 bases remaining between them. The DNA for the CDR3 is TGTGCCAGCAGCCCAACGGGACGGAGCTCCTACGAGCAGTACTTC. Its protein is CASSPTGRSSYEQYF.

The chain recombines TRBV6-5 with TRBJ1-6; 7 bases are a match to TRBD1. After removal of 3 bases from V and 5 bases from J, the junction contained 4 bases not matched to a gene. The CDR3 extends over 15 amino acids. The V gene's germline CDR1 is MNHEY and CDR2 SVGAGI. DNA of the CDR3: TGTGCCAGCAGTTATGGGACAGAAAATAATTCACCCCTCCACTTT. Translated: CASSYGTENNSPLHF.

The chain carries TRBV2 and TRBJ2-6; tentatively, D is TRBD2 (5 bases). The ends were cut back, 7 bases at V and 1 base at J, with 11 bases in the middle. This CDR3 comprises 15 residues. Germline lookup yields CDR1 SNHLY and CDR2 FYNNEI. The CDR3 DNA reads TGTGCCAGCACCTGGGAGAGATCTGGGGCCAACGTCCTGACTTTC. This translates into CASTWERSGANVLTF.

The V gene is TRBV29-1, the J gene TRBJ1-2, with a possible D match to TRBD1 (6 bases). CDR1 and CDR2 (germline): SQVTM, ANQGSEA. The CDR3 extends over 14 amino acids. Trimming shortened V by 2 bases and J by 5 bases, and 15 bases separated the two germline ends. Here the CDR3 DNA reads TGCAGCGTTGAAATTGGGACACATTTGTATGGCTACACCTTC. This sequence encodes CSVEIGTHLYGYTF.

This clone appeared a few times. V usage is TRBV7-9 and J usage is TRBJ2-7, with D perhaps TRBD1 (6 bases). Trimming removed 4 bases at V and 4 bases at J, with 14 bases between. Per germline, CDR1 SEHNR and CDR2 FQNEAQ (reference sequence). There are 14 residues in the CDR3. This CDR3 is CASSSTGRGYEQYF. The CDR3 DNA sequence: TGTGCCAGCAGCTCGACTGGCAGGGGATACGAGCAGTACTTC.

This clone was observed once. The chain is built from TRBV18 and TRBJ2-5; D assignment may be TRBD1 or TRBD2 (5 bases each). From germline, CDR1 is KGHSH and CDR2 LQKENI. V lost 3 bases, J lost 5 bases, and 16 bases lay in between. The CDR3 consists of 15 residues. The CDR3 here is CASSPREGRAETQYF. The DNA of the CDR3 is TGTGCCAGCTCACCTCGAGAGGGCAGGGCCGAGACCCAGTACTTC.

The CDR3: CASSRRGSYEQYF. CDR3 in DNA: TGCGCCAGCAGTCGGAGGGGGTCCTACGAGCAGTACTTC. The chain uses TRBV23-1 and TRBJ2-7; D could derive from TRBD1 or TRBD2 (6 bases each). TRBV23-1 is noted as an ORF with a role that remains uncertain. V was cut by 4 bases and J by 1 base, with 8 bases left in between. The CDR3 spans 13 residues.

This clone was seen only a few times. The rearrangement uses TRBV11-2 and TRBJ2-2; 7 bases are shared with TRBD2. The CDR3 contains 16 residues. Trimming cost V 1 base and J 6 bases; bases outside gene matches: 8. The germline CDR1 and CDR2 sequences are SGHAT and FQNNGV. This CDR3 is CASSLVASGPAGELFF. The CDR3 DNA reads TGTGCCAGCAGCTTAGTGGCTAGCGGCCCTGCCGGGGAGCTGTTTTTT.

The chain employs TRBV7-3 and TRBJ2-7, with 11 bases lining up with TRBD1. Trimming at V came to 5 bases and at J to 4 bases, leaving 7 bases not matched to a gene. The germline gives CDR1 SGHTA, CDR2 FQGTGA. CDR3 size: 15 residues. CDR3 nucleotides: TGTGCCAGCAGCCGGGAGGGGACAGGGGGGTACGAGCAGTACTTC. It translates to CASSREGTGGYEQYF.

This clone occurred a few times. This chain uses TRBV5-4 with TRBJ2-1, with 8 bases matching TRBD2. The CDR3 covers 16 residues. Germline V gene data show CDR1 as SGHNT and CDR2 as YYREEE (reference sequence). The V segment lost 0 bases and the J segment 7 bases; nucleotides outside the gene matches: 9. CDR3 in amino acids: CASSLAYGREVNEQFF. DNA of the CDR3: TGTGCCAGCAGCTTGGCGTACGGGAGGGAGGTGAATGAGCAGTTCTTC.

This rearrangement joins TRBV12-3 or TRBV12-4 to TRBJ1-3; 7 bases line up with TRBD1. V lost 6 bases to trimming and J lost 7 bases; unmatched junction nucleotides: 3. This CDR3 region has 12 residues. The CDR3 nucleotides are TGTGCCAGCAGGAAGGGGGCCAACACCATATATTTT. Encoded protein: CASRKGANTIYF.

In regard to this clone: Other DNA sequences in the same sample also yield this CDR3. The rearrangement joins TRBV24-1 to TRBJ1-2; maybe TRBD1 (6 bases). V lost 4 bases, J lost 1 base, and 9 bases lay in between. The CDR3 sequence is 14 residues long. Germline V gene data show CDR1 as KGHDR and CDR2 as SFDVKD. CDR3 sequence reads: CATSDPQGNYGYTF. CDR3 DNA: TGTGCCACCAGTGACCCACAGGGTAACTATGGCTACACCTTC.

The rearrangement links TRBV5-1 to TRBJ2-5; D uncertain. Trimming removed 2 bases from V and 2 bases from J, with 4 bases in between. The CDR3 has 12 residues. CDR1 and CDR2 from the germline V gene are SGHRS and YFSETQ. This chain's CDR3 is CASSLEQETQYF. CDR3 coding DNA: TGCGCCAGCAGCTTAGAGCAAGAGACCCAGTACTTC.

This sequence joins TRBV6-2 or TRBV6-3 and TRBJ2-7, with D perhaps being TRBD1 or TRBD2 (5 bases each). The CDR3 runs to 14 residues. V was cut by 0 bases and J by 2 bases, with 8 bases left in between. In germline, CDR1 is MNHEY, CDR2 SVGEGT. For the CDR3, the DNA is TGTGCCAGCAGTTACTCTGAGGGACCCTACGAGCAGTACTTC. Protein sequence: CASSYSEGPYEQYF.

The chain joins TRBV5-1 to TRBJ2-7, with TRBD1 identical over 10 bases. J lost 4 bases, V lost 4 bases, and 5 bases had no gene match. CDR1 and CDR2 (germline): SGHRS, YFSETQ. The CDR3 covers 14 residues. The CDR3 protein is CASSPGDRGYEQYF. CDR3 sequence (DNA): TGCGCCAGCAGCCCTGGGGACAGGGGATACGAGCAGTACTTC. The variable domain in full, completed from reference TRBV5-1 and TRBJ2-7, reads KAGVTQTPRYLIKTRGQQVTLSCSPISGHRSVSWYQQTPGQGLQFLFEYFSETQRNKGNFPGRFSGRQFSNSRSEMNVSTLELGDSALYLCASSPGDRGYEQYFGPGTRLTVT.

The chain has TRBV7-9 and TRBJ1-3, with unresolved D. This CDR3 region has 12 residues. Germline V gives CDR1 SEHNR, CDR2 FQNEAQ (reference sequence). Trimming took 2 bases from V and 1 from J, leaving 0 bases between them. The CDR3 here is CASSLSGNTIYF. CDR3 sequence (DNA): TGTGCCAGCAGCTTATCTGGAAACACCATATATTTT.

The chain carries TRBV28 and TRBJ2-7, with 12 bases aligning to TRBD1. CDR3 length equals 16 residues. Germline trimming cut 0 bases from V and 6 bases from J; bases unmatched to any gene: 6. The germline gives CDR1 MDHEN, CDR2 SYDVKM. The CDR3 spells CASSLWGGQGAGEQYF. CDR3 DNA: TGTGCCAGCAGTTTATGGGGGGGACAGGGGGCCGGCGAGCAGTACTTC.